This T cell receptor (beta chain) was sequenced in a study of control samples from healthy donors and cancer patients. The method was immunoSEQ multiplex PCR; TCRdb's version includes in-frame clones alone and lacks a portion of them. The sample contains just over 50,000 clones, roughly 90% of which appear only once. The TCR sequence derives from a man in his forties or fifties with head and neck cancer. What was sequenced was PBMCs.

The CDR3 DNA reads as TGTGCCAGCAGCGCGGGGGGTTTTGGCTACACCTTC. This gives the protein CASSAGGFGYTF. V and J are TRBV9 and TRBJ1-2; perhaps TRBD1 as D (5 bases). From germline, CDR1 is SGDLS and CDR2 YYNGEE. The V end was cut by 3 bases, the J end by 7 bases, with 10 bases between. CDR3 length equals 12 residues.